This T cell receptor beta chain was recorded in a study of OX40 agonist ivuxolimab in advanced cancers. Study as a whole: Ivuxolimab is an agonistic anti-OX40 (CD134) antibody, and patients were treated with it. General study points: CD8+ T cells (on average) carried more expanded clones than CD4+ T cells. Clones of CD4+ and CD8+ blood T cells grew by week 6 at doses of 0.1 to 3.0 mg/kg. Among patients with partial responses at 0.1-3.0 mg/kg, clonal expansion was among the lowest.

With regard to this clone: Its antigen is still unknown.

Assay: immunoSEQ multiplex PCR; the TCRdb copy retains only in-frame clones and omits some. Of roughly 120,000 clones listed, 89% are singletons. There are 15 residues in the CDR3. The V end was cut by 5 bases, the J end by 4 bases, with 18 bases between. CDR1 SGHTA and CDR2 FQGNSA come from the germline V gene. The chain carries TRBV7-2 and TRBJ2-7, with D possibly matching TRBD2 (6 bases). This receptor was identified in an adult with an advanced solid tumor such as melanoma, head and neck, liver or kidney cancer. The sample was CD4+ or CD8+ T cells sorted from blood, taken in a trial of the OX40 agonist ivuxolimab. This CDR3 is CASSPFFGEAYEQYF. For the CDR3, the DNA is TGTGCCAGCAGCCCTTTTTTTGGGGAGGCATACGAGCAGTACTTC.